The rows below give T cell receptor beta chains drawn from one sample of a study of blood T cell repertoires in COVID-19. Profiling relied on immunoSEQ multiplex PCR, and the TCRdb table lists in-frame clones only, not all of them. In the table there are roughly 200,000 clones, 82% of which are singletons. Sequencing input: peripheral blood. These receptors came from an older woman with COVID-19, enrolled during active disease. CDR3s include the opening cysteine and the closing phenylalanine or tryptophan. D genes are given only for firm matches. Size is stated for part of the rows, as once, few or many counts, or as a class when the clone is expanded.

D gene	clone size	V gene	J gene	CDR3 protein	CDR3 DNA
TRBD1	.	TRBV5-6	TRBJ1-2	CASSQQTGLNGHGYTF	TGTGCCAGCAGCCAACAGACAGGGTTGAATGGTCATGGCTACACCTTC
.	.	TRBV11-2	TRBJ2-1	CASSLGRTDFYNEQFF	TGTGCCAGCAGCTTAGGACGGACTGATTTCTACAATGAGCAGTTCTTC
.	.	TRBV11-2	TRBJ2-1	CASSQRSNEQFF	TGTGCCAGCAGCCAACGGAGCAATGAGCAGTTCTTC
.	.	TRBV29-1	TRBJ2-3	CSVERRASTDTQYF	TGCAGCGTTGAGCGCCGTGCTAGCACAGATACGCAGTATTTT
TRBD1	.	TRBV6-6	TRBJ1-5	CASSYLLQGNQPQHF	TGTGCCAGCAGTTACCTACTACAGGGGAATCAGCCCCAGCATTTT
TRBD2	.	TRBV6-2/TRBV6-3	TRBJ2-7	CASSYSRGLADLFYEQYF	TGTGCCAGCAGTTACTCTCGAGGACTAGCGGACCTTTTCTACGAGCAGTACTTC
.	once	TRBV5-1	TRBJ1-5	CARRRTDNQPQHF	TGCGCCCGAAGACGGACAGACAATCAGCCCCAGCATTTT
.	.	TRBV3-1/TRBV3-2	TRBJ1-5	CASSQYTGSDQPQHF	TGTGCCAGCAGCCAATATACAGGGTCCGATCAGCCCCAGCATTTT
.	.	TRBV11-1	TRBJ1-1	CASSFGGQATEAFF	TGTGCCAGCAGCTTCGGGGGGCAGGCGACTGAAGCTTTCTTT
TRBD1	.	TRBV27	TRBJ2-2	CASSRTGTGVTGELFF	TGTGCCAGCAGCCGGACGGGGACAGGGGTGACCGGGGAGCTGTTTTTT
.	.	TRBV30	TRBJ1-1	CAWSVLTDLNTEAFF	TGTGCCTGGAGTGTACTGACAGACCTGAACACTGAAGCTTTCTTT
TRBD1	.	TRBV18	TRBJ2-2	CASSSRTGDITGELFF	TGTGCCAGCTCATCCCGGACAGGGGACATTACCGGGGAGCTGTTTTTT
TRBD1	once	TRBV5-1	TRBJ1-1	CASSQPDRPNTEAFF	TGCGCCAGCAGCCAACCGGACAGGCCCAACACTGAAGCTTTCTTT
TRBD2	.	TRBV19	TRBJ2-5	CASSIQGREGETQYF	TGTGCCAGTAGTATACAAGGCAGGGAGGGAGAGACCCAGTACTTC
TRBD2	once	TRBV4-2	TRBJ2-1	CASSQGSGRAYNEQFF	TGTGCCAGCAGCCAAGGTAGCGGGAGGGCCTACAATGAGCAGTTCTTC
.	.	TRBV11-2	TRBJ2-7	CASSSDLPLEQYF	TGTGCCAGCAGCTCCGATCTACCCCTCGAGCAGTACTTC
TRBD2	.	TRBV6-6	TRBJ2-1	CASSYLLAGEQFF	TGTGCCAGCAGTTACCTCCTAGCGGGCGAGCAGTTCTTC
TRBD2	.	TRBV4-2	TRBJ2-3	CASSQDRLAGGTDTQYF	TGTGCCAGCAGCCAAGATCGGCTAGCGGGGGGCACAGATACGCAGTATTTT
.	.	TRBV3-1/TRBV3-2	TRBJ1-4	CASSRATNEKLFF	TGTGCCAGCAGCCGGGCGACGAATGAAAAACTGTTTTTT
TRBD1	.	TRBV24-1	TRBJ2-6	CATSDATGSGANVLTF	TGTGCCACCAGTGATGCGACAGGGTCGGGGGCCAACGTCCTGACTTTC
TRBD1	once	TRBV19	TRBJ1-4	CASSRQGLGEKLFF	TGTGCCAGTAGTAGACAGGGGCTTGGTGAAAAACTGTTTTTT
.	.	TRBV25-1	TRBJ1-5	CASSDSEYGQPQHF	TGTGCCAGCAGTGATTCGGAGTACGGTCAGCCCCAGCATTTT
.	few	TRBV24-1	TRBJ1-5	CATSDSGTTSNQPQHF	TGTGCCACCAGTGATTCCGGGACAACTAGCAATCAGCCCCAGCATTTT
TRBD1	few	TRBV6-5	TRBJ2-1	CASSTSGTAYNEQFF	TGTGCCAGCAGTACCTCCGGGACAGCATACAATGAGCAGTTCTTC
.	.	TRBV20-1	TRBJ2-5	CSARAQETQYF	TGCAGTGCTAGGGCCCAAGAGACCCAGTACTTC
TRBD1	.	TRBV18	TRBJ2-5	CASSSGQDFQKETQYF	TGTGCCAGCTCATCCGGACAGGACTTTCAAAAAGAGACCCAGTACTTC